This TCR delta chain was obtained from a study of gamma-delta T cells after stem cell transplantation (dated by TCRdb to about 2016). Receptor amplification or capture employed RT-PCR. The sample was run on an Illumina MiSeq. The public reads were reprocessed by TCRdb using CATT, and rows of matching DNA were later combined. This sample gives some 2,500 delta-chain clones in total; roughly 3% of them show up just once. About two fifths of the sample is held by the ten biggest clonotypes. In this sample, this clone turned up a few times. It lacks a known antigen. With a far larger clone one base away, a read error is the likely cause. Germline trimming amounts to 0 bases on V and 0 bases on J, with 14 as the count of junction bases outside the gene matches. The CDR3 covers 19 residues, taking in both the cysteine and the phenylalanine. The CDR3 DNA has 57 bases and is translated from base 1. The germline V gene gives CDR1 as GEAIGNYY and CDR2 as EKD.

Material for sequencing was gamma-delta T cells. The receptor was isolated from a human donor. It is not recorded whose cells these are; they may come from a transplant donor. The rearrangement combines TRDV2 with TRDJ1; 8 bases in between match TRDD3. The CDR3 protein: CACDTVRPGGDLDTDKLIF. The bases are TGTGCCTGTGACACCGTCCGGCCTGGGGGAGACCTTGACACCGATAAACTCATCTTT.